This TCR beta chain was captured by sequencing in a study of cytomegalovirus exposure and HLA in healthy donors. This CDR3 contains 14 residues. The V gene lost 3 bases and the J gene lost 1 base, with 9 bases spanning the gap. Germline CDR1 is MGHDK and CDR2 is SYGVNS. A single count supports this clone. Its antigen is unknown. The primer mix had 60 Vbeta and 13 Jbeta primers. The method was immunoSEQ multiplex PCR; TCRdb's version includes in-frame clones alone and lacks a portion of them. Of around 200,000 clones in the sample, more than 85% were seen once. Findings of the study overall: Later analysis reportedly placed an Asian-associated ancestry cluster below the roughly 700-donor mean in N-insertions. Among immune exposure information, only CMV serostatus was available. Productive rates of about 87% or about 30% were seen for most TCR beta V segments in an earlier analysis.

The rearrangement uses TRBV25-1 and TRBJ1-2; maybe TRBD1 (5 bases). Sequences were obtained from PBMCs. The clonotype comes from a young woman in good health and CMV-seronegative. CDR3 protein: CASSDPRGNYGYTF. CDR3 sequence (DNA): TGTGCCAGCAGTGATCCAAGGGGTAACTATGGCTACACCTTC.